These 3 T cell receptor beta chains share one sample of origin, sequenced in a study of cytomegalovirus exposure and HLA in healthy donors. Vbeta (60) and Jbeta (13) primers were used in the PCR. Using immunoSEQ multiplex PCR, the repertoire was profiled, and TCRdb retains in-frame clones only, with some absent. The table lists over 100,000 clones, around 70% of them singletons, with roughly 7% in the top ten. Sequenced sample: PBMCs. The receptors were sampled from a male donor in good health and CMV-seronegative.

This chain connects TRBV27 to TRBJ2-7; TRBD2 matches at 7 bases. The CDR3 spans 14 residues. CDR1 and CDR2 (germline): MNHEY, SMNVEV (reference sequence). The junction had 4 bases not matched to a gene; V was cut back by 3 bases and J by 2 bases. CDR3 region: CASSLGGRTYEQYF. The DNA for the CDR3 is TGTGCCAGCAGTTTGGGAGGGCGAACCTACGAGCAGTACTTC.

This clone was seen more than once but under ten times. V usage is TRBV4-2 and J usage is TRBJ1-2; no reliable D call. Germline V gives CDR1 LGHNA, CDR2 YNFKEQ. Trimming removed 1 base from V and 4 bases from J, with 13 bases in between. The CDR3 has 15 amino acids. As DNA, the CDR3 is TGTGCCAGCAGCCAAGTGGGTACTAGATCCTATGGCTACACCTTC. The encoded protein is CASSQVGTRSYGYTF.

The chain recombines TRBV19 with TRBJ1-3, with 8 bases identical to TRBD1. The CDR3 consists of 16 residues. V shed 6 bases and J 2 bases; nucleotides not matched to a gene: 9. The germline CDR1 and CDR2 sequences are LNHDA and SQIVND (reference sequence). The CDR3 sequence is CASRYVDREAGNTIYF. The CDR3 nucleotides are TGTGCCAGTAGATACGTGGACAGGGAAGCTGGAAACACCATATATTTT.